This TCR beta chain was identified during a study of T cell responses to AZD1222 COVID-19 vaccine. A note on this clone: What it binds is not known.

Between the trimmed V and J ends, which lost 4 bases and 5 bases, there was a span of 11 bases. The CDR3 contains 13 residues. The germline V gene encodes CDR1 SGHTA and CDR2 FQGTGA. Findings of the study overall: CD4 TCRs associated with vaccination spanned spike, dominating at 160-218 and 743-854. Baseline seropositives among AZD1222 recipients totaled only five or six. Unmutated variant regions are reportedly the target of nearly half of TCRs that are spike-specific.

Repertoires were generated with immunoSEQ multiplex PCR, while TCRdb's copy carries only in-frame clones and drops some. The table lists 180,000 or so clones, about 93% of them singletons, with about 0.64% in the top ten. This clonotype originated in an adult in good health. This chain uses TRBV7-3 with TRBJ1-1; no firm D call. The source material was peripheral blood, sampled on day 0 of AZD1222 vaccination. CDR3 in amino acids: CASSSLSGTEAFF. The DNA of the CDR3 is TGTGCCAGCAGCTCATTGTCGGGAACTGAAGCTTTCTTT.